This T cell receptor (beta chain) was recovered during a study of neurological immune-mediated disorders. In the study overall: Multiple sclerosis patients numbered roughly 35, with 31 relapsing-remitting and 3 secondary progressive.

Turning to this clonotype: Its antigen is not identified.

Each CDR3 protein is one row after TCRdb ran MiXCR on the 5' RACE reads. The table includes around 62,000 distinct CDR3 sequences, roughly 3.7% detected once. Trimming took off 5 bases at V and 0 bases at J, with 8 bases between the two ends. Looked up from germline, CDR1 is MDHEN and CDR2 is SYDVKM. CDR3 length: 14 amino acids. Study conclusions and caveats: HTLV-1-associated myelopathy displayed the greatest TCR clonal expansion, and multiple sclerosis exhibited the smallest, lower than that of healthy controls.

Unsorted libraries were generated from 2 million PBMCs held at -80 degrees C. The sequence derives from a man in his forties or fifties with multiple sclerosis. The V and J genes are TRBV28 and TRBJ2-1; D is unclear. Sequences were obtained from PBMCs. The CDR3 DNA follows: TGTGCCAGCAGTCTTGTGAGCTCCTACAATGAGCAGTTCTTC. It yields the protein CASSLVSSYNEQFF.